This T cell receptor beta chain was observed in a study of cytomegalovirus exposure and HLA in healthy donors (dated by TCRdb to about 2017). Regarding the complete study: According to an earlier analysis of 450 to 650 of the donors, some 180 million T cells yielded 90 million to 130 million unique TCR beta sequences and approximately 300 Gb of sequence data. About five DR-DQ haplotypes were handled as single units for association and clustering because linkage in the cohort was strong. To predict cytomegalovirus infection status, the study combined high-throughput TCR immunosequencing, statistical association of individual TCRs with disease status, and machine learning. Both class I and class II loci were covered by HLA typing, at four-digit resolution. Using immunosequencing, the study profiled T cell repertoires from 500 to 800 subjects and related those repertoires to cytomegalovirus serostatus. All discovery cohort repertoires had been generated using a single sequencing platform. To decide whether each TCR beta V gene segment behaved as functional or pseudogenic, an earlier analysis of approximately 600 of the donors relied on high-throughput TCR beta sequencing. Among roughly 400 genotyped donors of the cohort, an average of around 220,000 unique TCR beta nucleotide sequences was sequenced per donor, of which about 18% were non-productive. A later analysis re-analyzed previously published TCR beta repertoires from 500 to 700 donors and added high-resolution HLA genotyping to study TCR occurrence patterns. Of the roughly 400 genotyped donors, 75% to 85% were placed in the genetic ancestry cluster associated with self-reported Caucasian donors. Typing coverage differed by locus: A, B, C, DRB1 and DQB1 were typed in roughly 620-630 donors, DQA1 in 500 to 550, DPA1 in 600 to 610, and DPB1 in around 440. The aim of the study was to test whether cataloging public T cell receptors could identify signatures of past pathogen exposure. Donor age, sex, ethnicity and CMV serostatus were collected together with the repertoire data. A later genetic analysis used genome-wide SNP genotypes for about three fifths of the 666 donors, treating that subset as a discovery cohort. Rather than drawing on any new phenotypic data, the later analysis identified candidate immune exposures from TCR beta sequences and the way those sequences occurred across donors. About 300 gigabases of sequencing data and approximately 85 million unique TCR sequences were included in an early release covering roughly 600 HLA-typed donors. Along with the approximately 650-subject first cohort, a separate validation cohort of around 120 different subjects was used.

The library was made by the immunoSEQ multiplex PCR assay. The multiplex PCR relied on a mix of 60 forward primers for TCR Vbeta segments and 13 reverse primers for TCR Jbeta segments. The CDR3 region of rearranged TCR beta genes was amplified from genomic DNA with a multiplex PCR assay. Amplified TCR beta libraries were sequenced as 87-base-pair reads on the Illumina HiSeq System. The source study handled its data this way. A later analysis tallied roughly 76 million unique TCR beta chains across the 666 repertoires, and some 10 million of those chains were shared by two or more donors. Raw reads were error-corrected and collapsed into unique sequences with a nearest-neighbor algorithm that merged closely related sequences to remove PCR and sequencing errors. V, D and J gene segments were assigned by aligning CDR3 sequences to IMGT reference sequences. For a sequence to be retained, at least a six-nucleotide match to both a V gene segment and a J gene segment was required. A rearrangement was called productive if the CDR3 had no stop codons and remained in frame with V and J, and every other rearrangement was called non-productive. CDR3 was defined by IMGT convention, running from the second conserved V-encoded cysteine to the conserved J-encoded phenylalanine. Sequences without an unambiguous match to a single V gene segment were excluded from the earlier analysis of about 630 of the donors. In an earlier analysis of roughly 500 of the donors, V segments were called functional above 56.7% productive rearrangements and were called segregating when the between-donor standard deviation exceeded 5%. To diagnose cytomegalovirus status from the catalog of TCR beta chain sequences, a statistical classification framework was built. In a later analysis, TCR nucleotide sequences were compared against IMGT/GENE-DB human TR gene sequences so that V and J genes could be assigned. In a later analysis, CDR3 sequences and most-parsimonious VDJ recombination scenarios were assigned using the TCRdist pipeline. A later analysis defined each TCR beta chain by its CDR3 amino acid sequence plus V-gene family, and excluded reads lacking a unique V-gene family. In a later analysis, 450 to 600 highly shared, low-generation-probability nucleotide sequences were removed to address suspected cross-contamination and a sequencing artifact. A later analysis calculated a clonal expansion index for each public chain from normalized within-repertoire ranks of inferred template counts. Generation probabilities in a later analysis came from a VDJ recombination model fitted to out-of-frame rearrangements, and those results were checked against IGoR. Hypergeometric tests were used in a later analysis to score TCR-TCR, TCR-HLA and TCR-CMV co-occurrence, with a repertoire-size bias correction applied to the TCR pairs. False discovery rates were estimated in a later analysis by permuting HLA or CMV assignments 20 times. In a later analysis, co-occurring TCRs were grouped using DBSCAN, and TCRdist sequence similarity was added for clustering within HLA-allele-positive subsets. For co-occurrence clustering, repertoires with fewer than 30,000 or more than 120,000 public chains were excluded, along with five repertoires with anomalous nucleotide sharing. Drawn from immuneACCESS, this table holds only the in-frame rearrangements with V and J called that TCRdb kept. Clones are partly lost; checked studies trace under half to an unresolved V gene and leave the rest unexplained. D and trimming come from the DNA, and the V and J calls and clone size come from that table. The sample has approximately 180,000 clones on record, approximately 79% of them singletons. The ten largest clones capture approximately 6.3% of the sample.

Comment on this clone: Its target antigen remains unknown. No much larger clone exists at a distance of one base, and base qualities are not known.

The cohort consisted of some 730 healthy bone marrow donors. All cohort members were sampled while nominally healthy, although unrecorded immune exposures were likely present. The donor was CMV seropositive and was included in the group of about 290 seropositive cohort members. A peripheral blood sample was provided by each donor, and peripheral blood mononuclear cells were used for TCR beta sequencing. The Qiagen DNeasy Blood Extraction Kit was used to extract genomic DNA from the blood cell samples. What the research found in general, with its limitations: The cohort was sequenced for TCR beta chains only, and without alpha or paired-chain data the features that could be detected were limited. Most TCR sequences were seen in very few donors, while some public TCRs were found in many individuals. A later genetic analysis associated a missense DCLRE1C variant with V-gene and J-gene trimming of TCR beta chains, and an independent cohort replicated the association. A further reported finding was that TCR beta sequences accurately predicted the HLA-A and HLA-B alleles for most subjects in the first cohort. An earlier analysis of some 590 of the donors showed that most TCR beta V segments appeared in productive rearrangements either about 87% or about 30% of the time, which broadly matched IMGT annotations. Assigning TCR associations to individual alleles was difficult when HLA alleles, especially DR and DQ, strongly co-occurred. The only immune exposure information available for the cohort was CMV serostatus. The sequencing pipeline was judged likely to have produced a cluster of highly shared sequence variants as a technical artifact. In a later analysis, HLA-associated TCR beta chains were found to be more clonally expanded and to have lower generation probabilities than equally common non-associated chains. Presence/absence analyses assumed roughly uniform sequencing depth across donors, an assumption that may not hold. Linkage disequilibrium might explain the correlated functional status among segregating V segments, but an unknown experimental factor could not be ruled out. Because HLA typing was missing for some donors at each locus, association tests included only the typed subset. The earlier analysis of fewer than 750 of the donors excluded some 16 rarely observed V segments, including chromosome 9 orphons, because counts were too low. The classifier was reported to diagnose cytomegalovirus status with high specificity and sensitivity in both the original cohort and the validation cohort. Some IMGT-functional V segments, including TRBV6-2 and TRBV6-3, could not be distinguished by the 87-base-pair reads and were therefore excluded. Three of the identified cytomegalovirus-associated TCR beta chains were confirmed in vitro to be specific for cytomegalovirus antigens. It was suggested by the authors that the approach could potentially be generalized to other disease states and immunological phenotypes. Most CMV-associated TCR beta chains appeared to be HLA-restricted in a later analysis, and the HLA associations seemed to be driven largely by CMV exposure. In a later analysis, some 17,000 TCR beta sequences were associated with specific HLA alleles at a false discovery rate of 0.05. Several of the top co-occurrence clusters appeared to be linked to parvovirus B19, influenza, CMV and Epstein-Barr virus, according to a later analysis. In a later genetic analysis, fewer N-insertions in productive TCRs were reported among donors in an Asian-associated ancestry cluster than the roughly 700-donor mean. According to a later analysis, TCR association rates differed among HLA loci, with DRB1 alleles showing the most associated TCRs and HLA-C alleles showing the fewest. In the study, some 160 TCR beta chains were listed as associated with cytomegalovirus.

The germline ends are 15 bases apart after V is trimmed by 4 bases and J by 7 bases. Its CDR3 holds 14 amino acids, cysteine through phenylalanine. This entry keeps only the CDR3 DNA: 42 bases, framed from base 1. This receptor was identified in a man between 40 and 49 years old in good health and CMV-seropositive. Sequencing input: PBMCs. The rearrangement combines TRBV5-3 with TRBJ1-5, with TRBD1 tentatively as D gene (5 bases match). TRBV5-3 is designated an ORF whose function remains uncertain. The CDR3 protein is CARSPSRVGQPQHF. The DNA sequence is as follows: TGTGCCAGAAGCCCTTCCAGGGTCGGGCAGCCCCAGCATTTT.